Here is one T cell receptor (beta chain) with its context. Some clones are missing from TCRdb's copy, which holds only in-frame ones; the method was immunoSEQ multiplex PCR. The table has approximately 470,000 clones, roughly 87% seen once. This specimen comes from a study of blood T cell repertoires in COVID-19. For the study at large: Acute-phase and convalescent COVID-19 samples originated in the United States, Italy and Spain.

Germline V gives CDR1 SNHLY, CDR2 FYNNEI. The J segment lost 1 base and the V segment lost 5 bases, leaving 4 bases of the junction unmatched. CDR3 length: 15 residues. This clonotype was sampled from a woman aged 18-35 years who had recovered from COVID-19. Sequences were obtained from PBMCs or T cells enriched from blood (not recorded which). The J gene is TRBJ2-2, the V gene TRBV2; TRBD2 aligns across 7 bases. The CDR3 sequence: CASSIGGENTGELFF. For the CDR3, the DNA is TGTGCCAGCAGTATTGGGGGGGAGAACACCGGGGAGCTGTTTTTT.